Below, 11 T cell receptor beta chains from the same sample are listed, as sequenced in a study of blood T cell repertoires in COVID-19. Generated by immunoSEQ multiplex PCR, the TCRdb table keeps only in-frame clones and is missing some. The sample contains just under 150,000 clones, approximately 80% of which appear only once. Sample: peripheral blood. The receptors were gathered from a human donor in a cohort sampled during active COVID-19.

This chain joins TRBV2 and TRBJ2-5; D is possibly TRBD1 (6 bases). Trimming shortened V by 5 bases and J by 5 bases, and 12 bases separated the two germline ends. The CDR3 is made up of 13 amino acids. CDR1 SNHLY and CDR2 FYNNEI come from the germline V gene. DNA for the CDR3: TGTGCCAGCAGTTACAGGGTTCTGGAGACCCAGTACTTC. Protein sequence: CASSYRVLETQYF.

This clone was detected only once. The V call is TRBV19, the J call TRBJ1-5; D call uncertain. The CDR3 has 13 amino acids. The V and J ends lost 3 bases and 2 bases respectively, with 5 bases between them. CDR1 LNHDA and CDR2 SQIVND come from the germline V gene (reference sequence). The CDR3: CASSISGNQPQHF. CDR3 sequence (DNA): TGTGCCAGTAGTATTTCGGGCAATCAGCCCCAGCATTTT.

The chain uses TRBV6-2 or TRBV6-3 and TRBJ1-1, with unresolved D. In germline, CDR1 is MNHEY, CDR2 SVGEGT. V was cut by 2 bases and J by 1 base, with 11 bases left in between. The CDR3 is made up of 15 amino acids. The CDR3 sequence is CASSYGGRGNTEAFF. The CDR3 DNA sequence: TGTGCCAGCAGTTACGGCGGCCGCGGGAACACTGAAGCTTTCTTT.

V and J are TRBV7-2 and TRBJ2-7, with 14 positions matching TRBD2. The CDR3 loop spans 15 amino acids. CDR1 is SGHTA, CDR2 FQGNSA, per germline. The V segment lost 5 bases and the J segment 5 bases; nucleotides outside the gene matches: 5. The CDR3 sequence: CASSLRTSGGNEQYF. CDR3 in DNA: TGTGCCAGCAGCCTCAGGACTAGCGGGGGGAACGAGCAGTACTTC.

The rearrangement uses TRBV11-2 and TRBJ2-1, with 12 bases aligning to TRBD2. CDR3 size: 17 residues. Germline V gene lookup returns CDR1 SGHAT and CDR2 FQNNGV. V dropped 5 bases and J dropped 7; count of bases not matched to a gene: 12. CDR3 coding DNA: TGTGCCAGCAGCGATTGGCTAGCGGGAGGGCCTTTTAATGAGCAGTTCTTC. It translates to CASSDWLAGGPFNEQFF.

The gene calls are TRBV7-2 and TRBJ2-5, with 9 bases aligning to TRBD1. The germline V gene encodes CDR1 SGHTA and CDR2 FQGNSA. The CDR3 is 15 amino acids. The ends lost 5 bases at V and 2 bases at J; junction bases unmatched: 6. CDR3 region: CASSPDRGLQETQYF. CDR3 DNA sequence: TGTGCCAGCAGCCCGGACAGGGGTTTACAAGAGACCCAGTACTTC. Full variable domain (outside the CDR3, taken from reference TRBV7-2 and TRBJ2-5): GAGVSQSPSNKVTEKGKDVELRCDPISGHTALYWYRQSLGQGLEFLIYFQGNSAPDKSGLPSDRFSAERTGGSVSTLTIQRTQQEDSAVYLCASSPDRGLQETQYFGPGTRLLVL.

CDR3 amino acids: CAWRLGSGRSGANVLTF. The CDR3, as DNA: TGTGCCTGGAGGTTAGGTAGCGGGAGGTCAGGGGCCAACGTCCTGACTTTC. The chain employs TRBV30 and TRBJ2-6; 10 bases match TRBD2. Germline V gene sequence: CDR1 GTSNPN, CDR2 SVGIG (reference sequence). Trimming took 3 bases from V and 4 from J; bases not matched to a gene: 9. The CDR3 is 17 residues long.

This clone was seen once. The rearrangement uses TRBV28 and TRBJ2-7, with a tentative D call TRBD1 (6 bases). V was cut by 5 bases and J by 3 bases, with 17 bases left in between. Per the germline V gene, CDR1 is MDHEN and CDR2 is SYDVKM. There are 15 residues in the CDR3. The CDR3 DNA is TGTGCCAGCAGTCCCCCGGACAGAGCGCTCTACGAGCAGTACTTC. Its translation: CASSPPDRALYEQYF.

The gene calls are TRBV9 and TRBJ1-2; D might be TRBD1 (6 bases). There are 14 residues in the CDR3. The ends were cut back, 4 bases at V and 7 bases at J, with 17 bases in the middle. Germline V lookup: CDR1 SGDLS, CDR2 YYNGEE. CDR3: CASSFNTGPLGYTF. For the CDR3, the DNA is TGTGCCAGCAGCTTTAATACAGGGCCCCTTGGCTACACCTTC.

The genes are TRBV6-6 and TRBJ2-1; possible D gene TRBD1, 6 bases. Trimming took 6 bases from V and 4 from J, leaving 13 bases between them. Germline V gives CDR1 MNHNY, CDR2 SVGAGI (reference sequence). The CDR3 sequence is 14 residues long. The CDR3 protein is CASSPQGRYNEQFF. In nucleotides, the CDR3 is TGTGCCAGCAGCCCCCAGGGGCGATACAATGAGCAGTTCTTC.

V and J are TRBV9 and TRBJ2-3; 7 bases agree with TRBD1. J gave up 4 bases and V 3 bases, and 14 bases lay outside the gene matches. The germline CDR1 and CDR2 sequences are SGDLS and YYNGEE. This CDR3 is 17 amino acids long. CDR3 nucleotides: TGTGCCAGCAGCGCACATCTCACAGGGGCGGGCGCAGATACGCAGTATTTT. Translated: CASSAHLTGAGADTQYF.